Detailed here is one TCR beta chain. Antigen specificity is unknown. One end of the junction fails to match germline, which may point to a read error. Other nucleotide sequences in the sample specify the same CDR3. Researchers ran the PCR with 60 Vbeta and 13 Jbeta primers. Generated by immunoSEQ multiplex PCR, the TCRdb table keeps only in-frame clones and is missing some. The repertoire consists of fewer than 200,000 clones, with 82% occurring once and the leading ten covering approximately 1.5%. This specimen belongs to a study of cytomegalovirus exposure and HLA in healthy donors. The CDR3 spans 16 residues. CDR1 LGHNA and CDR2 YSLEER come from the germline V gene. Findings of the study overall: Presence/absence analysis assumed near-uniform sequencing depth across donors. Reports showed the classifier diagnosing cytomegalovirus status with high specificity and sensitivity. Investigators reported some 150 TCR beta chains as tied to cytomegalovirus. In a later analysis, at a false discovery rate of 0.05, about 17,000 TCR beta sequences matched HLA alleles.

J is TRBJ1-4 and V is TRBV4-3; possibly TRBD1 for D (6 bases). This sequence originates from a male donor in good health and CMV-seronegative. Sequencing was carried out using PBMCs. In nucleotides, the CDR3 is TGCGCCAGCAGCCAAGAGGGGGGGGCAACTAACGAAAAACTGTTTTTT. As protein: CASSQEGGATNEKLFF.